Sequencing of this TCR beta chain was carried out in a study of CD8 T cells in ankylosing spondylitis (TCRdb year 2017). The study in broad terms: The study profiled T cell receptor beta repertoires in healthy donors and ankylosing spondylitis patients to find disease-linked TCR variants. In total, the full study cohort was made up of approximately 99 healthy donors and more than 20 ankylosing spondylitis patients. Peripheral blood was sampled, and synovial fluid was additionally collected from ankylosing spondylitis patients.

From its cysteine to its phenylalanine, the CDR3 spans 13 amino acids. Kept here is only the CDR3 DNA, which spans 39 bases and is read in frame from base 1. Per the germline V gene, SGHRS is the CDR1 and YFSETQ is the CDR2. The junction carries 10 bases between V and J, which are trimmed by 2 bases and 7 bases respectively. Sequenced using an Illumina HiSeq 2500. Quantitative 5'-RACE with molecular barcodes was the method used to prepare the TCR beta libraries. The paper's processing steps were these. A new computational method, built on a probabilistic model of VDJ rearrangement, was used to identify disease-linked TCR variants. TCRdb handled the public reads itself, with Q25 trimming in fastp and clone calling in MiXCR, and kept productive beta chains. One record per CDR3 amino acid sequence lists the most common genes and DNA. The V and J calls here are based on TCRdb, not the publication. This sample gives a few hundred thousand distinct CDR3 sequences in total; under 14% of them show up just once. Of the sample, 8% to 9.5% falls within the top ten clones.

Here is what the overall study found, with its caveats: Some motif variants were previously reported in synovial fluid and blood of reactive arthritis patients, suggesting common disease-initiation mechanisms. A CD8+ phenotype was shown by the disease-linked clones, which were found at relatively low frequencies in peripheral blood. The disease-linked clones were reported to be significantly enriched in matched synovial fluid samples from ankylosing spondylitis patients. A TCR beta motif made up of several highly homologous amino acid variants appeared to be characteristic of blood from ankylosing spondylitis patients.

This clonotype was seen repeatedly, ten times or more. Its antigen remains undetermined. No much larger clone is present one base from it, and per-base qualities are unavailable. The sequence derives from a female donor with ankylosing spondylitis or in good health (not recorded which). The sample was blood, either unsorted or a sorted T cell fraction (not recorded which). Recombination linked TRBV5-1 to TRBJ2-1; no D gene is confidently identified. In nucleotide form, the sequence is TGCGCCAGCAGCTTCTATGCGGAGAATGAGCAGTTCTTC. Its translation is CASSFYAENEQFF. The CDR3 plus the reference TRBV5-1 and TRBJ2-1 genes for the other parts give the full variable domain: KAGVTQTPRYLIKTRGQQVTLSCSPISGHRSVSWYQQTPGQGLQFLFEYFSETQRNKGNFPGRFSGRQFSNSRSEMNVSTLELGDSALYLCASSFYAENEQFFGPGTRLTVL.